One and the same sample provided the 27 T cell receptor beta chains below, sequenced in a study of blood T cell repertoires in COVID-19. Here immunoSEQ multiplex PCR was the method, and the copy in TCRdb shows in-frame clones only, minus some. Of around 60,000 clones in the sample, around 80% were seen once. The material sequenced was peripheral blood. The receptors were sampled from a young man with COVID-19, enrolled during active disease.

This clone was seen once. The chain has TRBV28 and TRBJ1-2; D not resolved. The CDR3 is 14 residues long. The V and J ends lost 4 bases and 4 bases respectively, with 13 bases between them. Germline lookup yields CDR1 MDHEN and CDR2 SYDVKM. For the CDR3, the DNA is TGTGCCAGCAGTTCGCGTACAGATCCCTATGGCTACACCTTC. Translated: CASSSRTDPYGYTF.

The J gene is TRBJ1-3, the V gene TRBV5-6; possibly TRBD1 for D (6 bases). CDR3 size: 17 residues. CDR1 SGHDT and CDR2 YYEEEE come from the germline V gene. The ends were cut back, 0 bases at V and 4 bases at J, with 17 bases in the middle. CDR3 sequence reads: CASSLGWTEGRGNTIYF. The CDR3 DNA sequence: TGTGCCAGCAGCTTGGGCTGGACAGAAGGACGAGGAAACACCATATATTTT.

The chain is built from TRBV27 and TRBJ1-1, with D possibly matching TRBD1 (5 bases). Per germline, CDR1 MNHEY and CDR2 SMNVEV (reference sequence). The germline V and J ends were trimmed by 1 base and 1 base, with 13 bases remaining between them. The CDR3 totals 16 residues. This CDR3 is CASSLWARQGNTEAFF. Here the CDR3 DNA reads TGTGCCAGCAGTTTATGGGCACGGCAGGGGAACACTGAAGCTTTCTTT.

V and J are TRBV19 and TRBJ1-1, with D unclear. Germline V gives CDR1 LNHDA, CDR2 SQIVND (reference sequence). The V gene lost 4 bases and the J gene lost 8 bases, with 8 bases spanning the gap. The CDR3 sequence is 11 residues long. The CDR3 nucleotides are TGTGCCAGTAGTAGTGCAGGAGAAGCTTTCTTT. Its translation is CASSSAGEAFF.

This chain uses TRBV6-5 with TRBJ2-1; 9 bases map to TRBD1. V was pared by 1 base and J by 7 bases, with 5 bases of the junction left unmatched. This CDR3 comprises 15 residues. Germline-derived CDR1 and CDR2 are MNHEY and SVGAGI. CDR3 in DNA: TGTGCCAGCAGTTACTTAGGGACAGGGTTTAATGAGCAGTTCTTC. Its protein is CASSYLGTGFNEQFF.

The CDR3 sequence: CASSLVVPTGAYGYTF. DNA for the CDR3: TGTGCCAGCAGCTTAGTAGTACCAACAGGGGCCTATGGCTACACCTTC. The chain employs TRBV13 and TRBJ1-2; TRBD1 matches 7 bases. The germline gives CDR1 PRHDT, CDR2 FYEKMQ (reference sequence). The length of the CDR3 is 16 residues. V trimming: 1 base; J trimming: 4 bases; junction bases outside the gene matches: 9.

V gene TRBV4-1 combines with J gene TRBJ1-1; no definite D call. The CDR3 loop spans 13 amino acids. Germline V gene sequence: CDR1 MGHRA, CDR2 YSYEKL. Trimming pared 8 bases from V and 1 base from J, leaving 11 bases between. For the CDR3, the DNA is TGCGCCAGCCTTGGACTGAGGAACACTGAAGCTTTCTTT. Protein: CASLGLRNTEAFF.

V gene TRBV19 combines with J gene TRBJ2-5; D may be TRBD2 (6 bases). Germline V lookup: CDR1 LNHDA, CDR2 SQIVND (reference sequence). The CDR3 consists of 15 residues. Trimming took off 5 bases at V and 5 bases at J, with 18 bases between the two ends. CDR3 sequence reads: CASSPLAMEGETQYF. DNA of the CDR3: TGTGCCAGTAGTCCCCTCGCAATGGAGGGGGAGACCCAGTACTTC.

The chain links TRBV28 to TRBJ1-6; possibly TRBD1 for D (6 bases). Germline CDR1 reads MDHEN; CDR2 reads SYDVKM. V was cut by 4 bases and J by 0 bases, with 16 bases left in between. This CDR3 region has 18 residues. The CDR3: CASSSPPGVSSYNSPLHF. The DNA of the CDR3 is TGTGCCAGCAGTTCCCCCCCAGGGGTCAGCTCCTATAATTCACCCCTCCACTTT.

The genes are TRBV6-4 and TRBJ1-4; 10 bases are shared with TRBD1. J was trimmed by 1 base and V by 6 bases; bases with no gene match: 5. The CDR3 extends over 16 amino acids. From germline, CDR1 is MRHNA and CDR2 SNTAGT. This chain's CDR3 is CASRGQGVGTNEKLFF. CDR3 bases: TGTGCCAGCAGAGGACAGGGGGTTGGAACTAATGAAAAACTGTTTTTT.

The table lists this clone with a count of one. This chain links TRBV30 with TRBJ1-1, with a possible D match to TRBD1 (6 bases). Germline CDR1 reads GTSNPN; CDR2 reads SVGIG (reference sequence). Trimming left V 5 bases short and J 7 bases short, with 20 bases between. This CDR3 comprises 14 residues. CDR3 region: CAWVKPGHIIEAFF. In nucleotides, the CDR3 is TGTGCCTGGGTGAAACCGGGACACATAATTGAAGCTTTCTTT.

The chain carries TRBV12-3 or TRBV12-4 and TRBJ1-2; tentative D call: TRBD1 (6 bases). This CDR3 has 13 amino acids. V was shortened by 4 bases and J by 4 bases, with 10 bases between the two germline ends. In DNA form, the CDR3 reads TGTGCCAGCAGTTATCAGACAGGCTATGGCTACACCTTC. It translates to CASSYQTGYGYTF.

The V gene is TRBV7-6, the J gene TRBJ2-4, with TRBD2 matching over 9 bases. V lost 3 bases to trimming and J lost 9 bases; unmatched junction nucleotides: 9. Per germline, CDR1 SGHVS and CDR2 FNYEAQ. The CDR3 runs to 15 residues. The CDR3 nucleotides are TGTGCCAGCAGCTTTCGGGCGGGAGGGGGGAGCATTCAGTACTTC. As protein: CASSFRAGGGSIQYF.

This chain uses TRBV27 with TRBJ1-2; D gene ambiguous. The V gene's germline CDR1 is MNHEY and CDR2 SMNVEV (reference sequence). Trimming removed 0 bases from V and 4 bases from J, with 12 bases in between. The CDR3 consists of 15 residues. The CDR3 loop reads CASSLSSLDFYGYTF. CDR3 bases: TGTGCCAGCAGTTTATCGTCCCTGGACTTCTATGGCTACACCTTC.

By share of the sample, this clone is medium-sized. This chain connects TRBV5-4 to TRBJ1-3, with TRBD1 identical over 11 bases. In germline, CDR1 is SGHNT, CDR2 YYREEE (reference sequence). The junction had 6 bases not matched to a gene; V was cut back by 7 bases and J by 6 bases. This CDR3 has 14 amino acids. The CDR3 DNA follows: TGTGCCAGCTTCGGACAGGGGGCAGAAAACACCATATATTTT. This codes for CASFGQGAENTIYF.

This clone was recorded only once. The genes are TRBV13 and TRBJ2-1; D unclear. Trimming removed 7 bases from V and 3 bases from J, with 10 bases in between. From germline, CDR1 is PRHDT and CDR2 FYEKMQ (reference sequence). The CDR3 extends over 13 amino acids. The CDR3 protein is CASTHQVYNEQFF. CDR3 nucleotides: TGTGCCAGCACCCATCAGGTCTACAATGAGCAGTTCTTC.

The V gene is TRBV7-6, the J gene TRBJ1-3; possibly TRBD1 for D (5 bases). The CDR3 spans 17 residues. The V and J ends lost 0 bases and 3 bases respectively, with 15 bases between them. CDR1 and CDR2 (germline): SGHVS, FNYEAQ. The CDR3 nucleotides read TGTGCCAGCAGCTTAGCGTATAAGGGGCGGTTTGGAAACACCATATATTTT. This translates into CASSLAYKGRFGNTIYF.

The chain has TRBV3-1 (or the pseudogene TRBV3-2) and TRBJ2-2; no clear D gene. The germline V gene has CDR1 LGHDT and CDR2 YNNKEL (reference sequence). The CDR3 spans 17 residues. Trimming left V 0 bases short and J 7 bases short, with 18 bases between. The CDR3 protein is CASSQDMLGPEHGELFF. Written as DNA, the CDR3 is TGTGCCAGCAGCCAAGATATGCTAGGCCCAGAGCACGGGGAGCTGTTTTTT.

The genes are TRBV9 and TRBJ1-1, with D possibly being TRBD1 (6 bases). Deletions cut 3 bases from V and 4 bases from J, with 10 bases between. Germline lookup yields CDR1 SGDLS and CDR2 YYNGEE. The CDR3 is made up of 13 amino acids. The CDR3 nucleotides are TGTGCCAGCAGCGAAACAGGGCGCACTGAAGCTTTCTTT. Protein sequence: CASSETGRTEAFF.

The V gene is TRBV6-5, the J gene TRBJ1-2, with D possibly matching TRBD1 (6 bases). Germline CDR1 and CDR2: MNHEY and SVGAGI. There are 15 residues in the CDR3. Trimming took 0 bases from V and 2 from J, leaving 10 bases between them. For the CDR3, the DNA is TGTGCCAGCAGTTACTCGCGGGGGCGAAACTATGGCTACACCTTC. This gives the protein CASSYSRGRNYGYTF.

V usage is TRBV7-2 and J usage is TRBJ2-2; D is perhaps TRBD2 (5 bases). The CDR3 loop spans 17 amino acids. V lost 5 bases and J 1 base, leaving 17 bases between the germline ends. The germline V gene encodes CDR1 SGHTA and CDR2 FQGNSA. CDR3 loop: CASSKDLERRNTGELFF. CDR3 bases: TGTGCCAGCAGCAAGGACTTGGAGCGGCGGAACACCGGGGAGCTGTTTTTT.

The chain recombines TRBV7-6 with TRBJ2-7; 11 bases match TRBD2. The V gene end was trimmed by 3 bases and the J gene end by 5 bases; junction bases not matched to a gene: 6. Per the germline V gene, CDR1 is SGHVS and CDR2 is FNYEAQ. The CDR3 has 15 residues. The CDR3 region is CASSFLAGGLDEQYF. Here the CDR3 DNA reads TGTGCCAGCAGCTTCCTAGCGGGGGGACTGGACGAGCAGTACTTC.

The CDR3 sequence is CASLIYEQYF. The DNA for the CDR3 is TGCGCCAGCCTAATCTACGAGCAGTACTTC. V is TRBV5-1 and J is TRBJ2-7, with D unclear. CDR1 SGHRS and CDR2 YFSETQ come from the germline V gene. V shed 7 bases and J shed 3 bases, with 5 bases lying between them. The CDR3 runs 10 residues. Together with reference TRBV5-1 and TRBJ2-7, the CDR3 gives the full variable domain: KAGVTQTPRYLIKTRGQQVTLSCSPISGHRSVSWYQQTPGQGLQFLFEYFSETQRNKGNFPGRFSGRQFSNSRSEMNVSTLELGDSALYLCASLIYEQYFGPGTRLTVT.

This chain uses TRBV6-2 or TRBV6-3 with TRBJ2-3; TRBD1 matches at 7 bases. The CDR3 contains 12 residues. CDR1 and CDR2 (germline): MNHEY, SVGEGT. Germline trimming cut 5 bases from V and 13 bases from J; bases unmatched to any gene: 9. CDR3 nucleotides: TGTGCCAGCAGTCAAGGCCGGGACAGAAAGTATTTT. The encoded protein is CASSQGRDRKYF.

This chain joins TRBV28 and TRBJ1-4, with D possibly TRBD1 on 6 matching bases. This CDR3 region has 16 residues. Germline V CDR1 and CDR2: MDHEN, SYDVKM. V was shortened by 6 bases and J by 5 bases, with 19 bases between the two germline ends. The CDR3 region has the DNA TGTGCCAGCAGCCTTTACCAGGGGATAGGGAATGAAAAACTGTTTTTT. Its translation: CASSLYQGIGNEKLFF.

This sequence joins TRBV5-1 and TRBJ2-1; D gene ambiguous. The CDR3 contains 13 residues. CDR1 is SGHRS and CDR2 is YFSETQ in the germline V gene. Trimming shortened V by 3 bases and J by 7 bases, and 11 bases separated the two germline ends. Written as DNA, the CDR3 is TGCGCCAGCAGCTCGAGGCTAGTGAATGAGCAGTTCTTC. It encodes CASSSRLVNEQFF.

This clone was seen only a few times. V usage is TRBV11-3 and J usage is TRBJ2-3, with TRBD1 as a possible D gene (6 bases). From germline, CDR1 is SGHNT and CDR2 YENEEA. V shed 5 bases and J shed 0 bases, with 15 bases lying between them. This CDR3 is 16 amino acids long. DNA of the CDR3: TGTGCCAGCAGCCATTCAGGGCAGGGGAGCACAGATACGCAGTATTTT. Residues: CASSHSGQGSTDTQYF.